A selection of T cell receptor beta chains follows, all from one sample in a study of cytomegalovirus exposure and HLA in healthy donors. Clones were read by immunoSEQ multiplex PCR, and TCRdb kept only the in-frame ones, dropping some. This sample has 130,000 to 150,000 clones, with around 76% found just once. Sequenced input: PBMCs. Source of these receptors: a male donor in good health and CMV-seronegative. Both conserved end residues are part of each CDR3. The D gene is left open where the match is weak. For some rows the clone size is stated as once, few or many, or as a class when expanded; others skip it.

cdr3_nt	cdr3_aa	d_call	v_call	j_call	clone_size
TGTGCCAGCACCTTCCCGGGGAAGCAGGGGGCGACCTATGGCTACACCTTC	CASTFPGKQGATYGYTF	TRBD1	TRBV2	TRBJ1-2	NA
TGCGCCAGCAGCCTCAGCCAGGCCGGGGAGCTGTTTTTT	CASSLSQAGELFF	NA	TRBV4-3	TRBJ2-2	NA
TGTGCCAGCAGCTTTAGTTTCAGGCCCGAGGGTGCTTTCTTT	CASSFSFRPEGAFF	NA	TRBV7-3	TRBJ1-1	NA
TGTGCCACCAGCGAACTACGACAGGGGTATCAGCCCCAGCATTTT	CATSELRQGYQPQHF	TRBD1	TRBV15	TRBJ1-5	NA
TGTGCCATCAGTGAGTCGACGACAGGGGGCCAGGATTGGCAGTACTTC	CAISESTTGGQDWQYF	TRBD1	TRBV10-3	TRBJ2-7	NA
TGCAGCGCGGGGAAGTTTGAAAAACTGTTTTTT	CSAGKFEKLFF	NA	TRBV29-1	TRBJ1-4	NA
TGTGCCAGCAGCCGACCTTGGACTAGCGGGAATGAGCAGTTCTTC	CASSRPWTSGNEQFF	TRBD2	TRBV5-6	TRBJ2-1	NA
TGCGCCAGCAGCCAAAAATCGGGAGACAGGGAAGCCTCTGGGGCCAACGTCCTGACTTTC	CASSQKSGDREASGANVLTF	NA	TRBV4-1	TRBJ2-6	NA
TGTGCCAGCAGTTTCGAAGGTCCGCTGGGGGGGCAGTACTTC	CASSFEGPLGGQYF	NA	TRBV27	TRBJ2-7	NA
TGTGCCAGCTCGCAATACGGGGACTCTGGAAACACCATATATTTT	CASSQYGDSGNTIYF	NA	TRBV18	TRBJ1-3	NA
TGTGCCTCCGGGACTACCCGGGGAGGGAATGAGCAGTTCTTC	CASGTTRGGNEQFF	TRBD2	TRBV10-3	TRBJ2-1	NA
TGTGCCAGCAGCTTAGCGCAACCAGAATATACCCCGAACACTGAAGCTTTCTTT	CASSLAQPEYTPNTEAFF	NA	TRBV7-6	TRBJ1-1	few
TGCGCCAGCAGCCCATGGACTAGCGGGACCTACTACGAGCAGTACTTC	CASSPWTSGTYYEQYF	TRBD2	TRBV5-1	TRBJ2-7	NA
TGTGCCAGCAGAGGAGCGGGAAGAAGCACAGATACGCAGTATTTT	CASRGAGRSTDTQYF	TRBD2	TRBV4-2	TRBJ2-3	NA
TGTGCCACCAGCAGACCAATTTCGAACACTGAAGCTTTCTTT	CATSRPISNTEAFF	NA	TRBV15	TRBJ1-1	NA
TGTGCCATCAGTGTGGGGAGGGACACAGATACGCAGTATTTT	CAISVGRDTDTQYF	TRBD2	TRBV10-3	TRBJ2-3	once
TGTGCCAGCAGCTCGGACAGGGATAATCAGCCCCAGCATTTT	CASSSDRDNQPQHF	TRBD1	TRBV7-2	TRBJ1-5	NA
TGCGCCAGCAGCTTGGCGGGGTCCCAAAGGGAGCAGTTCTTC	CASSLAGSQREQFF	NA	TRBV5-1	TRBJ2-1	few
TGTGCCAGCAGTTACTCGTTGGGCGCGGGAACTGAAGCTTTCTTT	CASSYSLGAGTEAFF	NA	TRBV6-5	TRBJ1-1	NA
TGTGCCTGGACTGGCGGAACCGAAAATTCACCCCTCCACTTT	CAWTGGTENSPLHF	NA	TRBV30	TRBJ1-6	NA
TGTGCCAGCAGCCAAGATGGAGGGGTAGCTTTCTTT	CASSQDGGVAFF	NA	TRBV4-2	TRBJ1-1	once
TGTGCCTGGACCCCAGCCGGGACAGGACCCTACGAGCAGTACTTC	CAWTPAGTGPYEQYF	TRBD1	TRBV30	TRBJ2-7	NA
TGTGCCAGCAGCAGAGAGGGCCTAGCGGGAGGGGTGCAGTACTTC	CASSREGLAGGVQYF	TRBD2	TRBV11-3	TRBJ2-7	NA
TGTGCCAGCAGCGCACGACAGGGGGCCGGAGATACGCAGTATTTT	CASSARQGAGDTQYF	TRBD1	TRBV11-3	TRBJ2-3	NA
TGCAGCGTTGAATCGGGGATTTTCACAGATACGCAGTATTTT	CSVESGIFTDTQYF	NA	TRBV29-1	TRBJ2-3	NA
TGTGCCAGCAGTTACGGGGGACAGGGATTCGGTGAAGCTTTCTTT	CASSYGGQGFGEAFF	TRBD1	TRBV6-5	TRBJ1-1	NA
TGTGCCAGCAGTTACGGCCCACAGGGCACAGATACGCAGTATTTT	CASSYGPQGTDTQYF	NA	TRBV6-5	TRBJ2-3	NA
TGCTCCAGCAGCTTGGGGGGGGGTCCTAATGAAAAACTGTTTTTT	CSSSLGGGPNEKLFF	NA	TRBV5-1	TRBJ1-4	NA
TGTGCCTGGAACCGAGGTCGGAGGACAGGGAATGTCTATGGCTACACCTTC	CAWNRGRRTGNVYGYTF	TRBD1	TRBV30	TRBJ1-2	few
TGTTCCAGCAGCTCCCGACTAAGCGGCCTTTACAATGAGCAGTTCTTC	CSSSSRLSGLYNEQFF	NA	TRBV7-9	TRBJ2-1	NA
TGTGCCATCAGTGAGTCTATGAACTATGGCTACACCTTC	CAISESMNYGYTF	NA	TRBV10-3	TRBJ1-2	NA
TGTGCCAGCAGTGAAACTCGGACAGGGAATGAGCAGTTCTTC	CASSETRTGNEQFF	TRBD1	TRBV2	TRBJ2-1	NA
TGTGCCAGCAGGGGGGGCCTAGCGGGATTCTACGAGCAGTACTTC	CASRGGLAGFYEQYF	TRBD2	TRBV7-2	TRBJ2-7	NA
TGTGCCAGCAGCTTACCGGGACAGAACACTGAAGCTTTCTTT	CASSLPGQNTEAFF	NA	TRBV7-8	TRBJ1-1	NA
TGTGCTAGTGGTTTGCCGACAGGGACTACGCAGTATTTT	CASGLPTGTTQYF	TRBD1	TRBV12-5	TRBJ2-3	NA
TGTGCCAGCAGCTTGGGCGGGAGTGAGACCCAGTACTTC	CASSLGGSETQYF	TRBD2	TRBV5-6	TRBJ2-5	NA
TGTGCCACCAGCAGAGATTTCGCAGATACGCAGTATTTT	CATSRDFADTQYF	NA	TRBV15	TRBJ2-3	NA
TGTGCCAGCAGCGTAGTGGAGGGACCTAGCACAGATACGCAGTATTTT	CASSVVEGPSTDTQYF	NA	TRBV9	TRBJ2-3	NA
TGTGCCTGGAGTGACAAGGAGACCCAGTACTTC	CAWSDKETQYF	NA	TRBV30	TRBJ2-5	few
TGCAGCGGCAGACTAGGCGGCGAGCAGTACTTC	CSGRLGGEQYF	NA	TRBV29-1	TRBJ2-7	few
TGTGCCAGCAGCTTAGACAGGGCGTATAACTATGGCTACACCTTC	CASSLDRAYNYGYTF	TRBD1	TRBV5-5	TRBJ1-2	few
TGTGCCAGCAGCGCCAGGGCAGGGGACACCGGGGAGCTGTTTTTT	CASSARAGDTGELFF	NA	TRBV7-3	TRBJ2-2	NA
TGCGCCAGCAGCCAGGGGACTCCTGAATCGAGGGAGCAGTACTTC	CASSQGTPESREQYF	NA	TRBV4-3	TRBJ2-7	few
TGCGCCAGCAGCATTTCCGGGACAGCGGGGAACACTGAAGCTTTCTTT	CASSISGTAGNTEAFF	TRBD1	TRBV4-1	TRBJ1-1	NA
TGTGCCAGCAGCGTACGCGGGGAACCCTCTGGGGCCAACGTCCTGACTTTC	CASSVRGEPSGANVLTF	NA	TRBV9	TRBJ2-6	few
TGTGCCAGCAGCTGGAGACTAGCGGGGGCCTACAATGAGCAGTTCTTC	CASSWRLAGAYNEQFF	TRBD2	TRBV7-2	TRBJ2-1	NA
TGTGCCAGCAGCTCCCCGACAGGGAGTGAAGCTTTCTTT	CASSSPTGSEAFF	TRBD1	TRBV5-6	TRBJ1-1	NA
TGCGCCAGCAGCCAAGGACAGGGCGAGGAAAAACTGTTTTTT	CASSQGQGEEKLFF	TRBD1	TRBV5-1	TRBJ1-4	NA
TGTGCCAGCAGCTCACCTAGGACAGGGAGGAAGAACACTGAAGCTTTCTTT	CASSSPRTGRKNTEAFF	TRBD1	TRBV7-6	TRBJ1-1	NA
TGTGCCAGCAGCTTAACGGAGGGAGCGACCTCCTACAATGAGCAGTTCTTC	CASSLTEGATSYNEQFF	NA	TRBV7-3	TRBJ2-1	NA
TGTGCCAGCAGGCCTCGGGGGTCCCGGGGCGAGCAGTACTTC	CASRPRGSRGEQYF	NA	TRBV6-1	TRBJ2-7	NA
TGTGCCAGCAGCTCTATACTAGCGGGAGGCTACGAGCAGTACTTC	CASSSILAGGYEQYF	TRBD2	TRBV11-2	TRBJ2-7	NA
TGCAGCGTTGATGGCGGGACTAGCGGGCTCAATGAGCAGTTCTTC	CSVDGGTSGLNEQFF	TRBD2	TRBV29-1	TRBJ2-1	NA
TGTGCCAGCAGCTTAGTGGTGGGACAGGGCTGTGGGACTGAAGCTTTCTTT	CASSLVVGQGCGTEAFF	TRBD1	TRBV13	TRBJ1-1	NA
TGTGCCAGCAGCATCCTAGCGGGCCGCTCTGGGGCCAACGTCCTGACTTTC	CASSILAGRSGANVLTF	TRBD2	TRBV7-6	TRBJ2-6	few
TGTGCCAGCAGTGAATCCAGCGGGGGGGCTTACGAGCAGTACTTC	CASSESSGGAYEQYF	TRBD2	TRBV25-1	TRBJ2-7	few
TGCGCCAGCAGCTTGGGGACTAGCGGGAGGCACGGGGAGCTGTTTTTT	CASSLGTSGRHGELFF	TRBD2	TRBV5-1	TRBJ2-2	NA
TGTGCCAGCAGCTTACAGGGGCCGGGCGGGGAGCTGTTTTTT	CASSLQGPGGELFF	NA	TRBV11-3	TRBJ2-2	few